This T cell receptor (beta chain) comes out of a study of CD8+ T cells in alopecia areata. Treatment here: oral pan-JAK inhibitor, 5-10 mg twice daily. Trimming removed 3 bases from V and 0 bases from J, with 5 bases in between. The CDR3 is 13 amino acids. CDR1 and CDR2 (germline): SEHNR, FQNEAQ (reference sequence). A note on this clone: The sample contains more than one DNA sequence encoding this CDR3.

After isolation, RNA underwent reverse transcription to generate cDNA as the sequencing template. Only in-frame clones appear in the TCRdb table, and some are missing; sequencing was by immunoSEQ multiplex PCR. This sample has around 210,000 clones, with around 66% found just once. The chain is built from TRBV7-9 and TRBJ1-2, with unresolved D. Material: CD4+ T cells sorted from blood, obtained at week 4, from a patient treated with tofacitinib. This sequence originates from a human donor with alopecia areata. The CDR3, as DNA: TGTGCCAGCAGCTTTGGAGCTAACTATGGCTACACCTTC. Amino acids: CASSFGANYGYTF.